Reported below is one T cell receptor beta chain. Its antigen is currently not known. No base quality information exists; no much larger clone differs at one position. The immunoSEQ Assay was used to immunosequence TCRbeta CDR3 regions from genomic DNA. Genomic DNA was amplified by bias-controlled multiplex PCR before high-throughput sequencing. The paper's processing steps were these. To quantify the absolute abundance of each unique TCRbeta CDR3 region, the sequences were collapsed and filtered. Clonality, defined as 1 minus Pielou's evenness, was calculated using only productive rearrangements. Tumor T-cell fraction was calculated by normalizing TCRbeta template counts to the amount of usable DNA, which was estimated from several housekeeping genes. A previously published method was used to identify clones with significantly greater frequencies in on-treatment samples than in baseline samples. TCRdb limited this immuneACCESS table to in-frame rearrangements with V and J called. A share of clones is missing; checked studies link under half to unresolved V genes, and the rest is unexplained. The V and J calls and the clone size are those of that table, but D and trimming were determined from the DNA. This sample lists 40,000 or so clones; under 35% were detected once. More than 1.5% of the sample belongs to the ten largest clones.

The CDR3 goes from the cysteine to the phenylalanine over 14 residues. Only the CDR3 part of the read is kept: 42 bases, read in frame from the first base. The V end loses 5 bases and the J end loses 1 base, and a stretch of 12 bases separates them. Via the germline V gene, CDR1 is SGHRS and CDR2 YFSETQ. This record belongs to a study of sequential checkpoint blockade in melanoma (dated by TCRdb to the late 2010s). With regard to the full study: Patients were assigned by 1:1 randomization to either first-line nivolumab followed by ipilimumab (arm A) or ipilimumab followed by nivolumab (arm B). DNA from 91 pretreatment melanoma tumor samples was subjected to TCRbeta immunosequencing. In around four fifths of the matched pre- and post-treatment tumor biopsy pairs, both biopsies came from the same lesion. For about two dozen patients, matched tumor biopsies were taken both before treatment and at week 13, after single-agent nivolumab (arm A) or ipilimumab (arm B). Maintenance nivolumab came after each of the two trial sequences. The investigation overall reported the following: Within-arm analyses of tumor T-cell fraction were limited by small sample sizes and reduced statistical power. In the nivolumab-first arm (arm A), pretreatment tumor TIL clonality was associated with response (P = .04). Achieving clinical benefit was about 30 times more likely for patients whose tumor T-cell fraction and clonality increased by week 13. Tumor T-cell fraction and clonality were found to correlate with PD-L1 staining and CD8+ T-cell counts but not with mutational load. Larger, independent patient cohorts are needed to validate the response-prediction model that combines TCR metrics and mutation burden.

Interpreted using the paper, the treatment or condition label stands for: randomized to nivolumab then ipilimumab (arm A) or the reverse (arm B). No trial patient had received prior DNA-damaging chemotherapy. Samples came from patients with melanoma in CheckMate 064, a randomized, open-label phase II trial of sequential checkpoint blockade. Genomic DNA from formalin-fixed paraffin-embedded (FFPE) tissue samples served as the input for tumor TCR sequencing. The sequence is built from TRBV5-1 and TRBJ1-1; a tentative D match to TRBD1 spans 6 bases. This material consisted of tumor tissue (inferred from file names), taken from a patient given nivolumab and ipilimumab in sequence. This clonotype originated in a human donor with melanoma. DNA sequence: TGCGCCAGCAGGGTTTCGACAGGGAACACTGAAGCTTTCTTT. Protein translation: CASRVSTGNTEAFF.